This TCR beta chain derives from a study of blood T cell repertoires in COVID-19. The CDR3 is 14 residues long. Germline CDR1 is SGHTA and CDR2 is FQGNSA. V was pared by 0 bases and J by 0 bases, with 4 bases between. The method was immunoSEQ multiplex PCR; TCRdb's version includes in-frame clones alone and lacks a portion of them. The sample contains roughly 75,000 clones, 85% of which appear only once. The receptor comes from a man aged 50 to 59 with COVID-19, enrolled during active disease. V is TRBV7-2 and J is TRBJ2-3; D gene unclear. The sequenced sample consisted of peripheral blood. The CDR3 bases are TGTGCCAGCAGCTTAGCCGGGAGCACAGATACGCAGTATTTT. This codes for CASSLAGSTDTQYF.